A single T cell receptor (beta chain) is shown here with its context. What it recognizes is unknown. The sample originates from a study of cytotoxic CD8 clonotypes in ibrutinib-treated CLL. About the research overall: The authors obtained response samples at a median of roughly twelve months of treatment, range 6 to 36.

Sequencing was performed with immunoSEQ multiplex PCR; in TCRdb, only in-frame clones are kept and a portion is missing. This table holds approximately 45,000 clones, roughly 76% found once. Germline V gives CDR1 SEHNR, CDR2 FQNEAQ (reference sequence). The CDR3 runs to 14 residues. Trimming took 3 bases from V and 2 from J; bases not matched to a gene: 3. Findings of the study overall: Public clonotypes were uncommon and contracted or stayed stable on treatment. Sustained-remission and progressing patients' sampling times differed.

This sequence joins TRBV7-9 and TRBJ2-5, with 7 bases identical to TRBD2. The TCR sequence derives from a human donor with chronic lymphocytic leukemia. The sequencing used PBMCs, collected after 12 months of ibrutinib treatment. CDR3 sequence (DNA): TGTGCCAGCAGCTTTGGACTAGATCAAGAGACCCAGTACTTC. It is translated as CASSFGLDQETQYF.